A selection of T cell receptor beta chains follows, all from one sample in a study of T cell responses to AZD1222 COVID-19 vaccine. Sequenced by immunoSEQ multiplex PCR; TCRdb stores in-frame clones only, minus some. Of approximately 150,000 clones in the sample, just over 90% are singletons; the top ten hold approximately 2.5%. The material sequenced was peripheral blood, taken on day 0 of AZD1222 vaccination. These receptor sequences come from an adult in good health. The CDR3 runs from the conserved cysteine through the conserved F or W. The order of the fields is V gene, CDR3 protein.

TRBV12-3/TRBV12-4,CASSQKNIQYF
TRBV5-4,CASSLEGLAGVKETQYF
TRBV5-4,CASSLQGVPYEQYF
TRBV6-5,CASSYTTETEAFF
TRBV27,CASSFNHRDSYGYTF
TRBV2,CASSEALGQGANTEAFF
TRBV9,CASKRVSSGNTEAFF
TRBV27,CASSLAGGNTGELFF
TRBV2,CASMARTYEQYF
TRBV19,CASSPQGAVNTEAFF
TRBV5-4,CASSLGLAGGETEQFF
TRBV27,CASTFGDRGNSPLHF
TRBV18,CASSPIDRDKNIQYF
TRBV29-1,CSVEDRHGQGAGYGYTF
TRBV19,CASSSPGSDNSNQPQHF
TRBV2,CASSLGGVSNEKLFF
TRBV30,CAWGDYYGYTF
TRBV20-1,CSARHQETQYF
TRBV5-1,CASSLGAGAGGGNEQFF